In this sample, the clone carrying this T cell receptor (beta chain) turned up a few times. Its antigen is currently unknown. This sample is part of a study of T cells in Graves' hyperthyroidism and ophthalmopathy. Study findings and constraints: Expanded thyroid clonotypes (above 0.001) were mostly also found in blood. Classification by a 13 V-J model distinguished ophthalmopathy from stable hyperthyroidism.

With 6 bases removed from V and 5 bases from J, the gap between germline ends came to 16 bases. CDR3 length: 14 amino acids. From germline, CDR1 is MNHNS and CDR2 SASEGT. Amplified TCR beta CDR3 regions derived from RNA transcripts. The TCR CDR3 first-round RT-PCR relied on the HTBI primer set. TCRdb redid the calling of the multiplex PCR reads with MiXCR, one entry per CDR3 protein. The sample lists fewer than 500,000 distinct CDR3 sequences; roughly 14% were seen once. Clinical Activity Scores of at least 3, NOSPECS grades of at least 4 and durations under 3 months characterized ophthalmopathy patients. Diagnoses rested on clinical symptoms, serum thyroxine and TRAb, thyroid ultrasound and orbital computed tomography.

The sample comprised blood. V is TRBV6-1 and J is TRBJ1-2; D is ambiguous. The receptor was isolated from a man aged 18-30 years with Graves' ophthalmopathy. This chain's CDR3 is CASRPPAVSYGYTF. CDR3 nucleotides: TGTGCCAGCAGACCCCCGGCAGTATCATATGGCTACACCTTC.